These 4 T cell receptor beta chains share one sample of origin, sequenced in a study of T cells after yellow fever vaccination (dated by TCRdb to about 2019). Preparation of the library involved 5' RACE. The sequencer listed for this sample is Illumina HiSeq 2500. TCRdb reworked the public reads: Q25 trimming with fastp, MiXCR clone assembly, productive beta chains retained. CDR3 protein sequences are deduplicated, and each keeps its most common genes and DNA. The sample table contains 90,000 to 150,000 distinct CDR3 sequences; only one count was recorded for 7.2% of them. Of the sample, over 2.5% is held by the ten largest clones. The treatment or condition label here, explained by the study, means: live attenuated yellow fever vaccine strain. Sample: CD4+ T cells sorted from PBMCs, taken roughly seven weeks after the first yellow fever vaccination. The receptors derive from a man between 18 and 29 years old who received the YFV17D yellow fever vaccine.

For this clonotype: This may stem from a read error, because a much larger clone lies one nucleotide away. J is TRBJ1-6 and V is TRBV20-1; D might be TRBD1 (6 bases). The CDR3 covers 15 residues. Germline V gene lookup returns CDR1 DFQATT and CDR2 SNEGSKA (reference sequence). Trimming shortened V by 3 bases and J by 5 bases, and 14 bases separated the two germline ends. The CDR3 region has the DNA TGCAGTGCTAGTCCGGGGGGCAAAGATAATTCACCCCTCCACTTT. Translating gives CSASPGGKDNSPLHF.

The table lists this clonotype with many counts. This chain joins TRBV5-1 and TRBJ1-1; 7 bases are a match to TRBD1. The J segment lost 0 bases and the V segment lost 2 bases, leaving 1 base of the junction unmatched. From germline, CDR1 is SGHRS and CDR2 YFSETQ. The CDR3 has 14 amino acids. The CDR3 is CASSLDRVNTEAFF. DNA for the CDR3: TGCGCCAGCAGCTTAGACAGGGTGAACACTGAAGCTTTCTTT.

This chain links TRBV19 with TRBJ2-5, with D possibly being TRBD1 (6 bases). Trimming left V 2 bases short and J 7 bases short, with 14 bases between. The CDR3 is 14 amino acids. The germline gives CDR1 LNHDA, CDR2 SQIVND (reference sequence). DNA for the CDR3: TGTGCCAGTAGTATACGGACAGTGAGGGGGACCCAGTACTTC. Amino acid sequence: CASSIRTVRGTQYF.

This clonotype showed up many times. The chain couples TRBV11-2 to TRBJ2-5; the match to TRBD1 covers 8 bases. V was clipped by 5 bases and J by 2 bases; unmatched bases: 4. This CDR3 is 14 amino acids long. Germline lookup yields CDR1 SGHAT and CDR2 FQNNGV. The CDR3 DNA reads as TGTGCCAGCAGCGCCCGGACAGGGCAAGAGACCCAGTACTTC. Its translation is CASSARTGQETQYF.